Listed here are 2 T cell receptor beta chains from one sample, sequenced in a study of T cells after yellow fever vaccination. TCRdb re-called the 5' RACE reads through MiXCR, storing one row per CDR3 protein. The sample lists 450,000 to 550,000 distinct CDR3 sequences; 21% were seen once. The specimen comprised PBMCs, sampled approximately 22 days after the first yellow fever vaccination. These receptors all come from a man aged 18 to 35 who received the YFV17D yellow fever vaccine.

The CDR3 sequence is CASRTGAPGELFF. CDR3 bases: TGTGCCAGTAGGACAGGGGCTCCCGGGGAGCTGTTTTTT. The chain couples TRBV19 to TRBJ2-2; 8 positions match TRBD1. Looked up from germline, CDR1 is LNHDA and CDR2 is SQIVND (reference sequence). CDR3 length: 13 amino acids. Trimming removed 6 bases from V and 6 bases from J; junction bases left unmatched: 3.

A few counts support this clonotype. The chain has TRBV4-2 and TRBJ2-3, with 8 bases matching TRBD2. CDR1 is LGHNA, CDR2 YNFKEQ, per germline. With 0 bases clipped from V and 5 bases from J, the junction kept 10 bases outside the gene matches. This CDR3 is built from 17 residues. Written as DNA, the CDR3 is TGTGCCAGCAGCCAAGAGGTTGCCGGGGGGGCCCGAGATACGCAGTATTTT. This gives the protein CASSQEVAGGARDTQYF.